This T cell receptor (beta chain) appears in the sequencing data of a study of tumor and adjacent non-tumor tissue in lung cancer. The wider study: Histology: about a dozen adenocarcinoma, a couple of squamous cell carcinoma, 1 small cell lung cancer. Stage I to III disease affected 10 men and 5 women aged about 30 to 85.

Overall study results and limits: TCR diversity was significantly greater in tumor than normal lung tissue.

This clonotype was seen many times. Antigen specificity is unknown. This sample's RNA came from whole unsorted tissue. Distant lung tissue was collected more than 3 cm away from the tumor edge. Three rounds of nested PCR, following a modified ARM-PCR protocol, produced the TCRbeta library. MiXCR, applied by TCRdb to the multiplex PCR reads, yields one record per CDR3 protein. Among about 110,000 distinct CDR3 sequences listed, about 61% were seen once. Trimming left V 4 bases short and J 0 bases short, with 12 bases between. This CDR3 is 15 amino acids long. The germline gives CDR1 MNHEY, CDR2 SVGAGI. This clonotype was obtained from a man aged 55-75 years with non-small cell lung cancer. V gene TRBV6-5 combines with J gene TRBJ1-2; D call uncertain. Specimen: distant non-tumor lung tissue. The CDR3 loop is CASSSGRGANYGYTF. The CDR3 DNA reads as TGTGCCAGCAGTTCAGGACGGGGAGCTAACTATGGCTACACCTTC.